A single sample is the source of the 20 T cell receptor beta chains below, sequenced in a study of T cell changes during pregnancy in multiple sclerosis. TCRdb's copy holds only in-frame clones and misses some; the assay was immunoSEQ multiplex PCR. The sample carries roughly 93,000 clones, approximately 92% recorded once. The sequencing here drew on peripheral blood, taken after pregnancy. The origin of the receptors is a female donor with multiple sclerosis, enrolled in a pregnancy study.

The chain joins TRBV10-1 to TRBJ2-3; TRBD2 is a possible D gene (6 bases). Germline CDR1 and CDR2: WNHNN and SYGVQD (reference sequence). The CDR3 is made up of 16 amino acids. The germline V and J ends were trimmed by 6 bases and 0 bases, with 16 bases remaining between them. CDR3 sequence: CASRTDGTSSTDTQYF. The CDR3, as DNA: TGCGCCAGCAGGACAGACGGGACTTCTAGCACAGATACGCAGTATTTT.

The V gene is TRBV30, the J gene TRBJ2-7; D unclear. This CDR3 contains 13 residues. V was pared by 0 bases and J by 7 bases, with 13 bases between. From germline, CDR1 is GTSNPN and CDR2 SVGIG (reference sequence). The CDR3 DNA follows: TGTGCCTGGAGTGTACTTCTCTCTCGGGAGCAGTACTTC. This sequence encodes CAWSVLLSREQYF.

In DNA form, the CDR3 reads TGTGCCAGCAGCCAAGTTACTAGCGGGATCACAGATACGCAGTATTTT. Amino acids: CASSQVTSGITDTQYF. The chain joins TRBV4-2 to TRBJ2-3, with 10 nucleotides matching TRBD2. V shed 1 base and J 2 bases; nucleotides not matched to a gene: 3. This CDR3 has 16 residues. Per the germline V gene, CDR1 is LGHNA and CDR2 is YNFKEQ.

This chain joins TRBV10-3 and TRBJ1-1, with D perhaps matching TRBD1 (5 bases). The CDR3 is 15 residues long. CDR1 and CDR2 from the germline V gene are ENHRY and SYGVKD. Deletions cut 2 bases from V and 3 bases from J, with 13 bases between. The CDR3 loop is CAISELLGGDTEAFF. CDR3 nucleotide sequence: TGTGCCATCAGTGAGCTCCTGGGGGGGGACACTGAAGCTTTCTTT.

Worth noting for this clone: Other DNA variants within this sample encode the same CDR3. In DNA, the CDR3 is TGTGCCTGGAGTGAGGGGAATCAGCCCCAGCATTTT. The encoded protein is CAWSEGNQPQHF. V gene TRBV30 combines with J gene TRBJ1-5; possible D gene TRBD1, 5 bases. The CDR3 is 12 amino acids. Germline CDR1 GTSNPN, CDR2 SVGIG (reference sequence). V lost 1 base, J lost 4 bases, and 5 bases lay in between.

This chain uses TRBV9 with TRBJ1-1; D may be TRBD1 (6 bases). From germline, CDR1 is SGDLS and CDR2 YYNGEE. CDR3 length: 15 amino acids. Trimming removed 2 bases from V and 8 bases from J, with 19 bases in between. The CDR3 is CASSVHGGGQTEAFF. CDR3 DNA sequence: TGTGCCAGCAGCGTCCACGGAGGTGGACAGACAGAAGCTTTCTTT.

This chain connects TRBV4-3 to TRBJ2-5; 9 positions agree with TRBD2. CDR3 length: 16 amino acids. Germline CDR1 LGHNA, CDR2 YSLEER. V was pared by 4 bases and J by 3 bases, with 9 bases of the junction left unmatched. CDR3 in DNA: TGCGCCAGCAGCCCCCGGATAGCGGGGGCTGAAGAGACCCAGTACTTC. This translates into CASSPRIAGAEETQYF.

The rearrangement links TRBV5-1 to TRBJ2-7, with TRBD2 matching over 8 bases. This CDR3 spans 16 amino acids. The J segment lost 1 base and the V segment lost 3 bases, leaving 9 bases of the junction unmatched. Germline V gene lookup returns CDR1 SGHRS and CDR2 YFSETQ. The CDR3 spells CASSSQGSGRSYEQYF. The CDR3 DNA reads as TGCGCCAGCAGCTCCCAGGGGAGCGGGAGATCCTACGAGCAGTACTTC.

This clone was counted between two and nine times. V and J are TRBV5-1 and TRBJ1-1, with D unresolved. The CDR3 has 14 amino acids. The V gene lost 0 bases and the J gene lost 4 bases, with 10 bases spanning the gap. Germline lookup yields CDR1 SGHRS and CDR2 YFSETQ. DNA of the CDR3: TGCGCCAGCAGCTTGGGCGAGGTGGGCACTGAAGCTTTCTTT. Protein product: CASSLGEVGTEAFF. Variable domain in full (rest from reference TRBV5-1 and TRBJ1-1): KAGVTQTPRYLIKTRGQQVTLSCSPISGHRSVSWYQQTPGQGLQFLFEYFSETQRNKGNFPGRFSGRQFSNSRSEMNVSTLELGDSALYLCASSLGEVGTEAFFGQGTRLTVV.

The rearrangement uses TRBV27 and TRBJ2-3; 8 bases fit TRBD2. The V and J ends lost 5 bases and 2 bases, in that order; junction bases with no gene match: 3. Germline loops: CDR1 MNHEY, CDR2 SMNVEV (reference sequence). The CDR3 runs 14 residues. CDR3 nucleotides: TGTGCCAGCAGTGGACTAGCCCCCACAGATACGCAGTATTTT. Its protein is CASSGLAPTDTQYF.

This chain joins TRBV6-6 and TRBJ2-2; TRBD1 aligns across 8 bases. CDR3 length: 16 residues. With 4 bases clipped from V and 3 bases from J, the junction kept 7 bases outside the gene matches. The V gene's germline CDR1 is MNHNY and CDR2 SVGAGI (reference sequence). The CDR3 region has the DNA TGTGCCAGCAGTTCCCCCCCGGACAGGGACACCGGGGAGCTGTTTTTT. Protein product: CASSSPPDRDTGELFF.

The DNA of the CDR3 is TGCGCCAGCAGCTCCCCCGGGGGGAACGTCTACAATGAGCAGTTCTTC. Translated, it gives CASSSPGGNVYNEQFF. The chain links TRBV5-1 to TRBJ2-1; the match to TRBD2 covers 7 bases. Germline lookup yields CDR1 SGHRS and CDR2 YFSETQ. CDR3 length equals 16 residues. J was trimmed by 3 bases and V by 3 bases; bases with no gene match: 9.

The chain links TRBV9 to TRBJ2-3, with D perhaps TRBD1 (6 bases). Germline CDR1 and CDR2: SGDLS and YYNGEE. Deletions cut 6 bases from V and 6 bases from J, with 17 bases between. The CDR3 is made up of 14 amino acids. The CDR3, as DNA: TGTGCCAGCATGAGGGGGACGAGCGGCGATACGCAGTATTTT. Protein product: CASMRGTSGDTQYF.

The genes are TRBV25-1 and TRBJ1-5; TRBD1 is a possible D gene (5 bases). The CDR3 extends over 14 amino acids. CDR1 is MGHDK, CDR2 SYGVNS, per germline. The V and J ends lost 2 bases and 7 bases respectively, with 12 bases between them. CDR3 loop: CASSEDSFWQPQHF. Written as DNA, the CDR3 is TGTGCCAGCAGTGAAGACAGTTTTTGGCAGCCCCAGCATTTT. The whole variable domain, filled in from reference TRBV25-1 and TRBJ1-5, reads EADIYQTPRYLVIGTGKKITLECSQTMGHDKMYWYQQDPGMELHLIHYSYGVNSTEKGDLSSESTVSRIRTEHFPLTLESARPSHTSQYLCASSEDSFWQPQHFGDGTRLSIL.

This sequence joins TRBV11-3 and TRBJ2-1; 15 bases agree with TRBD2. V lost 2 bases to trimming and J lost 8 bases; unmatched junction nucleotides: 10. Germline-derived CDR1 and CDR2 are SGHNT and YENEEA. The CDR3 covers 18 residues. The DNA for the CDR3 is TGTGCCAGCAGCTTAATTCCTGGACTAGCGGGGGGGCCCCATGAGCAGTTCTTC. It encodes CASSLIPGLAGGPHEQFF. The whole variable domain, filled in from reference TRBV11-3 and TRBJ2-1, reads EAGVVQSPRYKIIEKKQPVAFWCNPISGHNTLYWYLQNLGQGPELLIRYENEEAVDDSQLPKDRFSAERLKGVDSTLKIQPAELGDSAVYLCASSLIPGLAGGPHEQFFGPGTRLTVL.

The CDR3 DNA sequence: TGTGTTAGTAGGCTAGCGGGAGAAGGCGGGGAGCTGTTTTTT. Its protein product is CVSRLAGEGGELFF. This chain connects TRBV6-1 to TRBJ2-2, with 10 bases that match TRBD2. In germline, CDR1 is MNHNS, CDR2 SASEGT. This CDR3 has 14 residues.

CDR3 DNA: TGTGCCAGCCGACCGGGACAGGCGAACACCGGGGAGCTGTTTTTT. Its translation is CASRPGQANTGELFF. The rearrangement uses TRBV27 and TRBJ2-2, with 8 bases lining up with TRBD1. With V trimmed by 8 bases and J by 0 bases, 5 bases remained unmatched. This CDR3 has 15 amino acids. The germline gives CDR1 MNHEY, CDR2 SMNVEV (reference sequence).

The genes are TRBV10-3 and TRBJ2-2; a possible D gene is TRBD1 (6 bases). CDR3 length: 13 amino acids. Germline-derived CDR1 and CDR2 are ENHRY and SYGVKD. V gave up 10 bases and J gave up 7 bases, with 16 bases separating them. The CDR3 sequence: CATRDKLDGELFF. CDR3 bases: TGTGCCACCAGGGACAAGCTTGACGGGGAGCTGTTTTTT.

The chain carries TRBV6-5 and TRBJ1-1; 7 nucleotides agree with TRBD1. V lost 5 bases and J lost 4; bases outside the gene matches: 7. The CDR3 covers 14 residues. CDR1 is MNHEY, CDR2 SVGAGI, per germline. CDR3 bases: TGTGCCAGCAGTGGAACAGGGGTGGGCACTGAAGCTTTCTTT. This sequence encodes CASSGTGVGTEAFF.

This chain uses TRBV11-2 with TRBJ2-3; 8 bases match TRBD1. CDR3 length equals 16 residues. The trim removed 2 bases at V and 3 bases at J, leaving 7 bases unmatched. CDR1 and CDR2 from the germline V gene are SGHAT and FQNNGV. CDR3 DNA sequence: TGTGCCAGCAGCTTACGAGGGACAGGCGGGACAGATACGCAGTATTTT. Residues: CASSLRGTGGTDTQYF.